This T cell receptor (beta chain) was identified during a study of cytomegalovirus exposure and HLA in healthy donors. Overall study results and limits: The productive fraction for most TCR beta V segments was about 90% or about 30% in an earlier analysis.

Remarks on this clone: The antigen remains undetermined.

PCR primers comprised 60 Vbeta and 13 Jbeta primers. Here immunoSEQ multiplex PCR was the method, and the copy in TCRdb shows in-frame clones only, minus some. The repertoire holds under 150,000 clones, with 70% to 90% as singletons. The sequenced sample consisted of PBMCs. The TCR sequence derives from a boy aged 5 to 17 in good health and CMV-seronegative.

CDR3 amino acids: CAWSVSQCGQYF. The CDR3 nucleotides are TGTGCCTGGAGTGTGTCGCAGTGTGGGCAGTACTTC. The chain links TRBV30 to TRBJ2-7; unclear D gene. The ends were cut back, 0 bases at V and 9 bases at J, with 12 bases in the middle. CDR3 size: 12 residues. Per the germline V gene, CDR1 is GTSNPN and CDR2 is SVGIG (reference sequence).